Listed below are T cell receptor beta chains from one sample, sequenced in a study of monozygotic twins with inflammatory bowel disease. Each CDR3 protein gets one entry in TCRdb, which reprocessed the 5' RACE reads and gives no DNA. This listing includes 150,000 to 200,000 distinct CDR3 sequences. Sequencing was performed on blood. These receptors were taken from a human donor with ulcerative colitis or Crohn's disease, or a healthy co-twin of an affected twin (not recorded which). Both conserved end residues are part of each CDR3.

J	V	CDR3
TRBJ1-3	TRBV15	CATSRGGSGNTIYF
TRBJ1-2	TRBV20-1	CSAKPGQGPYGYTF
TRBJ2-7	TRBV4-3	CASSQDRGGGSAYEQYF
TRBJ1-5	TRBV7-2	CASSFGTEVQPQHF
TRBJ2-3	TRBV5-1	CASSLGSSGGADTQYF
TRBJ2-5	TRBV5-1	CASSLAPGGEQETQYF
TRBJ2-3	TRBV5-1	CASSFGMLQRGGPDTQYF
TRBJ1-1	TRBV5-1	CASSFRGGARRLDEAFF
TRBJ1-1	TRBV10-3	CAITETGGVTEAFF
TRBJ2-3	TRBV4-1	CASSSVWGSTDTQYF
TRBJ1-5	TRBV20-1	CSAGGGRPGYSNQPQHF
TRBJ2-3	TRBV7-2	CASLRSGLGTDTQYF
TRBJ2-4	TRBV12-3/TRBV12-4	CASSIGRGEVGNIQYF
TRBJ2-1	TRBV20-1	CSARGPGGSWDEQFF
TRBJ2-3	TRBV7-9	CASYPGDVIDTQYF
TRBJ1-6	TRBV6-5	CASRMWGSPLHF
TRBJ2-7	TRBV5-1	CASSLVDEVIYEQYF
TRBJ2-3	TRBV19	CASSTLAALTDTQYF
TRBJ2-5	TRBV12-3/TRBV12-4	CASSTRGRTGQETQYF
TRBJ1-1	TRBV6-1	CASSDRTSNTEAFF
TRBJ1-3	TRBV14	CASSQGGNTIYF
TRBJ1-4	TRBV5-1	CASSPGQPDEKLFF
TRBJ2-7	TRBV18	CASSPNGPYEQYF
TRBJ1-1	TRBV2	CAGGTVAEAFF
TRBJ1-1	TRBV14	CASSQDLGGNTEAFF
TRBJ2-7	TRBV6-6	CASSYAWDEQYF
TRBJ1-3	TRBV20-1	CSASEGSGNTIYF
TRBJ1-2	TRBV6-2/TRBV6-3	CASSYSLQGQYYGYTF
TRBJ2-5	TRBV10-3	CAISETSGKYQETQYF
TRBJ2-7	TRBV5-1	CASSSGAYEQYF
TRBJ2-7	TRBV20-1	CSASPGTGDPYEQYF
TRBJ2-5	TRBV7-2	CASSLQQQETQYF
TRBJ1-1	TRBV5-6	CASSAQQGGGTEAFF
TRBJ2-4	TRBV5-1	CASSLRSNRGLSDIQYF
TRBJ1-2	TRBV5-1	CASSLDGGANYGYTF
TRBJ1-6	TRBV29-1	CSVSNGAGEPLHF
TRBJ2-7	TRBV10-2	CASSVGREGYEQYF
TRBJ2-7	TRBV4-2	CASSQEGQGSEQYF
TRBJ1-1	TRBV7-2	CASSLRSGRNTEAFF
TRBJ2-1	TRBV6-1	CASSEWRGDPSEQFF